This TCR beta chain derives from a study of molecular identifiers for immune sequencing clone quantification. Naive CD8 T cells, phenotype CD8+CD4-CCR7+CD45RA+, were sorted. Points on this clonotype: Antigen unknown.

Study results and limitations: Whereas clones above 20 RNA copies held under 1% of naive-cell molecules, they held over 97% of effector molecules. A shared barcode on identical TCR molecules could lead to underestimated sizes for highly expanded clones.

TCR libraries were built in bulk with a published protocol and specific TCR primers. TCRdb processed the PCR reads anew with MiXCR; each CDR3 protein has one entry. The sample lists 460,000 or so distinct CDR3 sequences, about 21% occurring once. The CDR3 length is 16 residues. Germline lookup yields CDR1 SGDLS and CDR2 YYNGEE. The V and J ends lost 3 bases and 2 bases respectively, with 15 bases between them. The rearrangement links TRBV9 to TRBJ1-3; the D gene is possibly TRBD1 (6 bases). The specimen sequenced was naive CD8+ T cells from blood, with Jurkat cell RNA spiked in. Subset indicated: FACS-sorted CD8+CD4-CCR7+CD45RA+ naive T cells. The TCR comes from a human donor in good health. Some libraries in this study had Jurkat cell RNA spiked in. The CDR3 DNA follows: TGTGCCAGCAGCGCAGGAGCAGGGGTGGCTGGAAACACCATATATTTT. Translation gives CASSAGAGVAGNTIYF.